This T cell receptor (beta chain) derives from a study of Graves' ophthalmopathy and Graves' hyperthyroidism. Ophthalmopathy was moderately-to-severely active, CAS at least 3, NOSPECS at least 4, lasting under 3 months. PBMCs were obtained from roughly 9.5 ml of fresh peripheral blood. RNA transcripts provided the template for amplifying TCR beta CDR3 regions. First-round RT-PCR relied on HTBI primers, and a second-round multiplex PCR came next. TCRdb independently ran MiXCR on the multiplex PCR reads; one entry per CDR3 protein. The repertoire holds about 700,000 distinct CDR3 sequences, with roughly 39% as singletons. Notes on the study in general: A majority of expanded thyroid clonotypes exceeding 0.001 frequency were likewise present in blood. Ophthalmopathy progression was predicted with 70% to 71% sensitivity and about 72% specificity.

The ends were cut back, 8 bases at V and 8 bases at J, with 28 bases in the middle. This CDR3 has 16 amino acids. Germline V gene data show CDR1 as SGHRS and CDR2 as YFSETQ. This clonotype was seen many times. Its antigen is currently unknown. Sequencing was done on a sample of peripheral blood. The origin of this receptor is an adult man with Graves' ophthalmopathy. The chain couples TRBV5-1 to TRBJ1-2, with D possibly matching TRBD1 (6 bases). The CDR3 bases are TGCGCCAGTAGGCAGGGGTACGAGGGCAGGCCGGGCGGCTACACCTTC. Its translation: CASRQGYEGRPGGYTF.